This TCR beta chain was identified in a study of CXCR3-negative and CXCR3-positive naive CD8 T cells. The CDR3 spans 15 residues. Germline lookup yields CDR1 LGHNA and CDR2 YSLEER. The libraries of TRB cDNA were prepared using 5' RACE with UMI labels. TCRdb reprocessed the 5' RACE reads and stores each CDR3 protein as one record, lacking DNA. The clone table shows 65,000 to 90,000 distinct CDR3 sequences, with the ten largest holding approximately 0.62%. CD45RO-CCR7+CD27+CD95- was the phenotype of naive CD8+ T cells. Study-level results: Expression of CXCR3 was partially reduced after cryopreservation, and fresh PBMCs were used in most assays. CXCR3-negative and CXCR3-positive naive cells shared comparable TRBV-TRBJ usage, but memory cells did not. In CXCR3-positive naive cells, the TRB CDR3s were more hydrophobic than in CXCR3-negative naive cells. Diversity in memory CD8+ cells fell much lower than the comparably high levels seen in both naive subsets.

On this clonotype itself: Its antigen is currently unknown.

The clonotype was recovered from a human donor in good health. Some clones in this sample may be carry-over from other donors' samples. The chain has TRBV4-3 and TRBJ2-7. Source material: naive CXCR3+ CD8+ T cells from blood. Subset meaning: CD45RO-CCR7+CD27+CD95- naive CD8+ T cells expressing CXCR3 (TNR3+). CDR3 region: CASSPDWRATYEQYF.